The next 26 T cell receptor beta chains were all read from a single sample in a study of blood T cell repertoires in COVID-19. The assay was immunoSEQ multiplex PCR, and TCRdb's table has in-frame clones only and misses some. The sample lists 150,000 to 200,000 clones; about 76% were seen once. Material for sequencing was peripheral blood. Every receptor here comes from a woman aged 40-49 years with COVID-19, enrolled during active disease.

The chain combines TRBV5-1 with TRBJ1-3; weak D call: TRBD1 (6 bases). The CDR3 runs 13 residues. Between the trimmed V and J ends, which lost 4 bases and 4 bases, there was a span of 9 bases. Germline values: CDR1 SGHRS, CDR2 YFSETQ. CDR3 loop: CASSPGDGNTIYF. In DNA, the CDR3 is TGCGCCAGCAGCCCAGGGGACGGAAACACCATATATTTT.

This sequence joins TRBV29-1 and TRBJ2-7; 7 bases match TRBD1. CDR1 is SQVTM, CDR2 ANQGSEA, per germline. The V and J ends lost 4 bases and 2 bases, in that order; junction bases with no gene match: 20. The CDR3 contains 18 residues. The CDR3 nucleotides read TGCAGCGTTGGACCCGACAGGGTTACCACCCGTCCCCCCTACGAGCAGTACTTC. This sequence encodes CSVGPDRVTTRPPYEQYF.

V gene TRBV29-1 combines with J gene TRBJ2-3, with 9 bases lining up with TRBD2. CDR1 is SQVTM, CDR2 ANQGSEA, per germline. The J segment lost 0 bases and the V segment lost 5 bases, leaving 3 bases of the junction unmatched. The CDR3 consists of 14 residues. CDR3 sequence: CSVLRGGSTDTQYF. In nucleotides, the CDR3 is TGCAGCGTTTTGCGGGGGGGAAGCACAGATACGCAGTATTTT.

In its sample, this clone was seen once. The V and J genes are TRBV12-3 or TRBV12-4 and TRBJ2-1; D ambiguous. The ends were cut back, 5 bases at V and 4 bases at J, with 9 bases in the middle. This CDR3 has 13 residues. For the CDR3, the DNA is TGTGCCAGCAGTGTGAATCAGTACAATGAGCAGTTCTTC. Its protein product is CASSVNQYNEQFF.

V and J are TRBV5-6 and TRBJ1-5; D might be TRBD1 (6 bases). Per germline, CDR1 SGHDT and CDR2 YYEEEE. CDR3 length equals 14 residues. Trimming took 1 base from V and 3 from J, leaving 8 bases between them. DNA for the CDR3: TGTGCCAGCAGCTTGTCAGGGGTCAATCAGCCCCAGCATTTT. This sequence encodes CASSLSGVNQPQHF.

The chain recombines TRBV5-1 with TRBJ1-4, with unresolved D. The CDR3 sequence is 15 residues long. V lost 4 bases and J lost 6, with 16 bases in between. Germline CDR1 reads SGHRS; CDR2 reads YFSETQ. The CDR3 spells CASSREGLVYEKLFF. The CDR3 region has the DNA TGCGCCAGCAGCCGGGAGGGCTTGGTTTATGAAAAACTGTTTTTT. Supplemented by reference TRBV5-1 and TRBJ1-4, the full variable domain reads KAGVTQTPRYLIKTRGQQVTLSCSPISGHRSVSWYQQTPGQGLQFLFEYFSETQRNKGNFPGRFSGRQFSNSRSEMNVSTLELGDSALYLCASSREGLVYEKLFFGSGTQLSVL.

The chain couples TRBV19 to TRBJ2-7; tentatively, D is TRBD1 (7 bases). There are 15 residues in the CDR3. CDR1 is LNHDA, CDR2 SQIVND, per germline (reference sequence). V gave up 3 bases and J gave up 3 bases, with 15 bases separating them. The CDR3 DNA is TGTGCCAGTAGTATGAAGTCAGGGGGACTCTACGAGCAGTACTTC. This translates into CASSMKSGGLYEQYF.

This chain uses TRBV3-1 (or the pseudogene TRBV3-2) with TRBJ1-3; 7 bases line up with TRBD1. CDR3 length: 16 residues. The V and J ends lost 1 base and 0 bases, in that order; junction bases with no gene match: 3. Germline CDR1 reads LGHDT; CDR2 reads YNNKEL (reference sequence). The CDR3 DNA follows: TGTGCCAGCAGCCAAGCGACAGGGCCCTCTGGAAACACCATATATTTT. Translating it yields CASSQATGPSGNTIYF.

This chain links TRBV4-1 with TRBJ1-5; D unresolved. Germline V gives CDR1 MGHRA, CDR2 YSYEKL. This CDR3 contains 16 residues. V lost 7 bases and J lost 1, with 17 bases in between. As DNA, the CDR3 is TGCGCCAGCAACCCCTCGGGAGGGCTCAGCAATCAGCCCCAGCATTTT. It encodes CASNPSGGLSNQPQHF.

This chain links TRBV5-1 with TRBJ2-5; 9 bases map to TRBD2. In germline, CDR1 is SGHRS, CDR2 YFSETQ. V lost 3 bases and J lost 1; bases outside the gene matches: 19. The CDR3 runs to 20 residues. DNA for the CDR3: TGCGCCAGCAGCTCCACCCCCCCCTCCGGGGCGGGAGGGTCCCAAGAGACCCAGTACTTC. Amino acid sequence: CASSSTPPSGAGGSQETQYF.

This chain links TRBV5-1 with TRBJ1-6; 8 bases are a match to TRBD1. J gave up 0 bases and V 0 bases, and 8 bases lay outside the gene matches. The CDR3 is 19 residues long. Per the germline V gene, CDR1 is SGHRS and CDR2 is YFSETQ. The CDR3 DNA reads TGCGCCAGCAGCTTGGAGGGACAGGCCCTTAGCTCCTATAATTCACCCCTCCACTTT. It is translated as CASSLEGQALSSYNSPLHF.

The rearrangement links TRBV3-1 (or the pseudogene TRBV3-2) to TRBJ2-1, with 7 nucleotides matching TRBD1. Trimming took 9 bases from V and 4 from J; bases not matched to a gene: 12. The CDR3 covers 15 residues. Germline V gene data show CDR1 as LGHDT and CDR2 as YNNKEL (reference sequence). CDR3 in amino acids: CARFTGAPRYNEQFF. The CDR3 DNA follows: TGTGCCAGATTTACAGGGGCTCCTCGTTACAATGAGCAGTTCTTC.

The chain combines TRBV18 with TRBJ2-7; 7 bases match TRBD1. The CDR3 totals 13 residues. With 5 bases clipped from V and 2 bases from J, the junction kept 3 bases outside the gene matches. Germline assignment: CDR1 KGHSH and CDR2 LQKENI. The chain's CDR3 is CASSSGTAYEQYF. The CDR3 bases are TGTGCCAGCTCATCCGGGACAGCCTACGAGCAGTACTTC.

The chain links TRBV19 to TRBJ2-1, with D possibly matching TRBD1 (6 bases). V lost 4 bases, J lost 4 bases, and 17 bases lay in between. This CDR3 spans 16 amino acids. Looked up from germline, CDR1 is LNHDA and CDR2 is SQIVND (reference sequence). The CDR3 coding sequence is TGTGCCAGTAGTACCTACGGACAGAACCGATACAATGAGCAGTTCTTC. Its protein is CASSTYGQNRYNEQFF.

The genes are TRBV24-1 and TRBJ2-3; TRBD2 might be the D (6 bases). Trimming cost V 3 bases and J 1 base, with 19 bases left between them. Germline CDR1 KGHDR, CDR2 SFDVKD. The CDR3 runs 18 residues. CDR3 sequence reads: CATSDPSEHPTGTDTQYF. DNA for the CDR3: TGTGCCACCAGTGATCCTAGCGAACACCCTACGGGCACAGATACGCAGTATTTT.

The rearrangement joins TRBV5-1 to TRBJ1-2, with 9 bases matching TRBD1. The trim removed 4 bases at V and 8 bases at J, leaving 12 bases unmatched. This CDR3 spans 15 amino acids. Germline loops: CDR1 SGHRS, CDR2 YFSETQ. The CDR3 sequence is CASSPRGTGSPGYTF. The DNA of the CDR3 is TGCGCCAGCAGCCCCCGCGGGACAGGGAGTCCCGGCTACACCTTC.

The chain recombines TRBV18 with TRBJ1-3; 7 bases map to TRBD1. There are 15 residues in the CDR3. Germline CDR1 is KGHSH and CDR2 is LQKENI. Germline trimming cut 2 bases from V and 2 bases from J; bases unmatched to any gene: 3. CDR3 in DNA: TGTGCCAGCTCACCAGGGCAGGGGGCTGGAAACACCATATATTTT. Residues: CASSPGQGAGNTIYF. Full variable domain (rest looked up from reference TRBV18 and TRBJ1-3): NAGVMQNPRHLVRRRGQEARLRCSPMKGHSHVYWYRQLPEEGLKFMVYLQKENIIDESGMPKERFSAEFPKEGPSILRIQQVVRGDSAAYFCASSPGQGAGNTIYFGEGSWLTVV.

This rearrangement joins TRBV5-1 to TRBJ1-3; 7 nucleotides agree with TRBD1. Germline CDR1 SGHRS, CDR2 YFSETQ. V dropped 4 bases and J dropped 4; count of bases not matched to a gene: 5. The CDR3 totals 14 residues. The DNA for the CDR3 is TGCGCCAGCAGCCCTGGACAGGACGGAAACACCATATATTTT. Protein: CASSPGQDGNTIYF.

This chain links TRBV16 with TRBJ1-5; 9 bases are a match to TRBD1. This CDR3 spans 14 amino acids. Per the germline V gene, CDR1 is KGHSY and CDR2 is FQNENV. Trimming cost V 4 bases and J 2 bases; bases outside gene matches: 0. DNA of the CDR3: TGTGCCAGCAGCCGACAGGGGGGCAATCAGCCCCAGCATTTT. It translates to CASSRQGGNQPQHF.

The chain carries TRBV3-1 (or the pseudogene TRBV3-2) and TRBJ2-1; no clear D. V gave up 1 base and J gave up 8 bases, with 12 bases separating them. This CDR3 is built from 14 residues. Germline assignment: CDR1 LGHDT and CDR2 YNNKEL (reference sequence). In DNA form, the CDR3 reads TGTGCCAGCAGCCAAGCGATTGCCGGAGATGAGCAGTTCTTC. Translating gives CASSQAIAGDEQFF.

This clone was seen a few times. This CDR3 is CASSLQDISPLHF. CDR3 nucleotides: TGTGCCAGCAGCCTACAGGACATTTCACCCCTCCACTTT. The chain employs TRBV7-9 and TRBJ1-6; D possibly corresponds to TRBD1 (5 bases). The CDR3 spans 13 residues. Germline assignment: CDR1 SEHNR and CDR2 FQNEAQ (reference sequence). V lost 5 bases to trimming and J lost 9 bases, with 11 bases between them.

The V gene is TRBV19, the J gene TRBJ2-6, with 8 bases fitting TRBD1. V was pared by 9 bases and J by 0 bases, with 13 bases of the junction left unmatched. CDR1 and CDR2 from the germline V gene are LNHDA and SQIVND (reference sequence). The CDR3 runs 18 residues. The chain's CDR3 is CASISRGTGPSGANVLTF. CDR3 DNA sequence: TGTGCCAGCATATCAAGAGGGACAGGCCCCTCTGGGGCCAACGTCCTGACTTTC.

The V call is TRBV6-5, the J call TRBJ1-1; perhaps TRBD1 as D (5 bases). The germline CDR1 and CDR2 sequences are MNHEY and SVGAGI. The CDR3 runs to 13 residues. V lost 5 bases and J lost 5, with 12 bases in between. Here the CDR3 reads CASSRTGGTEAFF. Here the CDR3 DNA reads TGTGCCAGCAGTCGGACGGGGGGAACTGAAGCTTTCTTT.

The chain links TRBV4-3 to TRBJ1-3; D ambiguous. Between the trimmed V and J ends, which lost 2 bases and 0 bases, there was a span of 8 bases. Germline V lookup: CDR1 LGHNA, CDR2 YSLEER. The length of the CDR3 is 15 residues. The CDR3, as DNA: TGCGCCAGCAGCCAACTCCGGGGCTCTGGAAACACCATATATTTT. It encodes CASSQLRGSGNTIYF.

This clone was counted between two and nine times. V is TRBV20-1 and J is TRBJ2-1; D perhaps matches TRBD2 (5 bases). Germline values: CDR1 DFQATT, CDR2 SNEGSKA (reference sequence). This CDR3 has 11 amino acids. V lost 6 bases to trimming and J lost 5 bases, with 8 bases between them. The CDR3 nucleotides are TGCAGTGCCCCCGGGAACAATGAGCAGTTCTTC. Its translation: CSAPGNNEQFF.

V and J are TRBV5-1 and TRBJ2-2, with 7 bases matching TRBD1. Germline V gene lookup returns CDR1 SGHRS and CDR2 YFSETQ. The CDR3 spans 17 residues. J lost 5 bases, V lost 2 bases, and 12 bases had no gene match. CDR3 in DNA: TGCGCCAGCAGCTTAGGAGTAGGGGGCCTCAATACCGGGGAGCTGTTTTTT. It yields the protein CASSLGVGGLNTGELFF.